The rows below give T cell receptor beta chains drawn from one sample of a study of blood T cell repertoires in COVID-19. Libraries were prepared by immunoSEQ multiplex PCR; TCRdb keeps only in-frame clonotypes and omits some of them. The table lists almost 400,000 clones, around nine tenths of them singletons. The sequenced material came from PBMCs or T cells enriched from blood (not recorded which). The receptors shown here come from a young woman with acute COVID-19. Both conserved end residues are part of each CDR3. D genes are given only for firm matches. A row's size may be missing; if present it is once, few, many or a size class.

TRBV6-6	TRBD2	.	TRBJ2-1	TGTGCCAGCAGTTTCTCGGGACTAATGGAAAATGAGCAGTTCTTC	CASSFSGLMENEQFF
TRBV4-1	.	.	TRBJ1-2	TGCGCCAGCAGCCAAGATCCGGGAGAATATGGCTACACCTTC	CASSQDPGEYGYTF
TRBV14	.	.	TRBJ1-6	TGTGCCAGCAGCCAAGGGTTGACAGGACCCTCACCCCTCCACTTT	CASSQGLTGPSPLHF
TRBV7-6	.	once	TRBJ1-1	TGTGCCAGCAGCTTAACGGTTGGGTTCTTAGGGGAAGGCACTGAAGCTTTCTTT	CASSLTVGFLGEGTEAFF
TRBV4-1	TRBD1	.	TRBJ1-4	TGCGCCAGCAGGTATCGGACAGGGGCTAATGAAAAACTGTTTTTT	CASRYRTGANEKLFF
TRBV10-3	TRBD1	.	TRBJ2-1	TGTGCCATCAGTGGGACAGGGTACAATGAGCAGTTCTTC	CAISGTGYNEQFF
TRBV7-2	.	.	TRBJ2-3	TGTGCCAGCAGCTTAGTTAGGCGGCCAGCTTATCGCACAGATACGCAGTATTTT	CASSLVRRPAYRTDTQYF
TRBV19	TRBD1	few	TRBJ2-7	TGTGCCAGTAGTATAGTTCCTAAAGCCCCCGGGACAGGCTACGAGCAGTACTTC	CASSIVPKAPGTGYEQYF
TRBV9	TRBD2	.	TRBJ2-1	TGTGCCAGCAGCCGACGGGGAGGGACTACCGCATACAATGAGCAGTTCTTC	CASSRRGGTTAYNEQFF
TRBV30	TRBD1	.	TRBJ1-2	TGTGCCTGGAGTGTACAAGGGACAGGTAGCTACACCTTC	CAWSVQGTGSYTF
TRBV4-1	.	.	TRBJ1-2	TGCGCCAGCAGCCAAGATCCAATTTTGAGCTTCAATGGCTACACCTTC	CASSQDPILSFNGYTF
TRBV30	TRBD1	.	TRBJ2-5	TGTGCCTGGAGGCGGGACAGGGGATTCCAAGAGACCCAGTACTTC	CAWRRDRGFQETQYF
TRBV2	TRBD2	.	TRBJ2-3	TGTGCCAGCAGCCCCGGACTAGGACTAGCGGCGAGCACAGATACGCAGTATTTT	CASSPGLGLAASTDTQYF
TRBV7-4	.	.	TRBJ2-1	TGTGCCAGCTTTCCCCTAGCGCGGGATAGCGGAGGAATTAGCTCCTACAATGAGCAGTTCTTC	CASFPLARDSGGISSYNEQFF
TRBV2	TRBD2	.	TRBJ2-7	TGTGCCACCCGGGGCGGGGGCTCCTACGAGCAGTACTTC	CATRGGGSYEQYF
TRBV18	TRBD1	.	TRBJ2-7	TGTGCCAGCTCACCACCGGGGACAGGGGGGTCTCATCAGTACTTC	CASSPPGTGGSHQYF
TRBV6-5	TRBD1	.	TRBJ1-3	TGTGCCACCCGGACAGGGGATCCCTCTGGAAACACCATATATTTT	CATRTGDPSGNTIYF
TRBV3-1/TRBV3-2	TRBD1	.	TRBJ1-2	TGTGCCAGCAGCCAACAGGGGGTCTATGGCTACACCTTC	CASSQQGVYGYTF
TRBV24-1	TRBD1	.	TRBJ2-7	TGTGCCACCAGTGATCCCACAGGGGACGAGCAGTACTTC	CATSDPTGDEQYF
TRBV5-5	.	.	TRBJ1-6	TGTGCCAGCAGCTTGGAACCGTCCAGGCTAAATTCACCCCTCCACTTT	CASSLEPSRLNSPLHF
TRBV5-4	TRBD1	once	TRBJ2-2	TGTGCCAGCAGCTTCTGGACAGGGGGCCTAACCGGGGAGCTGTTTTTT	CASSFWTGGLTGELFF
TRBV7-9	.	.	TRBJ1-3	TGTGCCAGCAGCTTGGAGAGAAACACCATATATTTT	CASSLERNTIYF
TRBV9	.	.	TRBJ2-1	TGTGCCAGCAGCGTACAGGCCAACGTTCCCCTTTTGGAGCAGTTCTTC	CASSVQANVPLLEQFF
TRBV7-7	.	once	TRBJ2-2	TGTGCCAGCAGCTTGCAGGTCGGTGCAGCGAGGGTCGGGGAGCTGTTTTTT	CASSLQVGAARVGELFF
TRBV25-1	TRBD2	.	TRBJ2-3	TGTGCCAGCAGTGATCCCGCGGGGGGGTCAGATACGCAGTATTTT	CASSDPAGGSDTQYF
TRBV28	.	.	TRBJ1-6	TGTGCCAGCAGTCCGGTTTGGAATTCACCCCTCCACTTT	CASSPVWNSPLHF
TRBV5-8	.	.	TRBJ2-3	TGTGCCAGCAGCGGAGGGAGCACAGATACGCAGTATTTT	CASSGGSTDTQYF
TRBV7-3	TRBD2	.	TRBJ2-1	TGTGCCAGCAGCTCCGCGGGGGGCAAACGGAACAGTGAGCAGTTCTTC	CASSSAGGKRNSEQFF
TRBV19	.	.	TRBJ2-1	TGTGCCAGTAGTCTACCGGGCGGGTACAATGAGCAGTTCTTC	CASSLPGGYNEQFF
TRBV18	TRBD2	.	TRBJ2-1	TGTGCCAGCTCACCAATTCAAAGCGGGGTCTACAATGAGCAGTTCTTC	CASSPIQSGVYNEQFF
TRBV19	.	.	TRBJ1-2	TGTGCCAGTAGTCTATCAGGGCATGGCTACACCTTC	CASSLSGHGYTF
TRBV2	.	.	TRBJ2-1	TGTGCCAGCAGTGAATTTCAGGGGAACAATGAGCAGTTCTTC	CASSEFQGNNEQFF
TRBV2	TRBD2	once	TRBJ2-2	TGTGCCAGCAGTAAAAGGCGGACTAGCGGGAACACCGGGGAGCTGTTTTTT	CASSKRRTSGNTGELFF
TRBV19	.	.	TRBJ2-6	TGTGCCAGTAGTATAGGTACAGGAACCGGGGCCAACGTCCTGACTTTC	CASSIGTGTGANVLTF
TRBV29-1	.	.	TRBJ1-4	TGCAGCGCGAGGTACGGGAACAATGAAAAACTGTTTTTT	CSARYGNNEKLFF
TRBV7-9	TRBD2	.	TRBJ2-2	TGTGCCAGCAGCTTAGGCGGGGGAGCGGACACCGGGGAGCTGTTTTTT	CASSLGGGADTGELFF
TRBV6-4	TRBD1	once	TRBJ2-1	TGTGCCAGCAGTGATGGGGACAGGGGCCCTAATGAGCAGTTCTTC	CASSDGDRGPNEQFF
TRBV27	TRBD1	once	TRBJ2-7	TGTGCCAGCAGTACGGACAGGAACTACGAGCAGTACTTC	CASSTDRNYEQYF
TRBV29-1	.	once	TRBJ2-1	TGCAGCGTTGAAGATAACAGGGCGTTAGACAATGAGCAGTTCTTC	CSVEDNRALDNEQFF
TRBV10-3	.	.	TRBJ1-5	TGTGCCATCAGTGAGGTAGATCAGCCCCAGCATTTT	CAISEVDQPQHF
TRBV30	.	.	TRBJ2-7	TGTGCCTGGAGGGGCCCCGGCAGGGGCTACGAGCAGTACTTC	CAWRGPGRGYEQYF
TRBV13	TRBD2	once	TRBJ2-7	TGTGCCAGCAGCTTAGACGGGACTACCTACGAGCAGTACTTC	CASSLDGTTYEQYF
TRBV3-1/TRBV3-2	.	.	TRBJ2-7	TGTGCCAGCAGCCTCCGACAGACGTCCTACGAGCAGTACTTC	CASSLRQTSYEQYF
TRBV5-1	TRBD1	.	TRBJ1-1	TGCGCCAGCAGCGCAGGACAGGGTAGTAGGACTGAAGCTTTCTTT	CASSAGQGSRTEAFF
TRBV7-2	.	.	TRBJ2-7	TGTGCCAGCAGCTTAGAAACCGAGGGCGAGCAGTACTTC	CASSLETEGEQYF
TRBV14	.	.	TRBJ2-1	TGTGCCAGCAGCCAGGGGTCAGGGTACCATGAGCAGTTCTTC	CASSQGSGYHEQFF
TRBV27	TRBD1	.	TRBJ1-1	TGTGCCAGCAGCCTCGGGACAGGGACAGGGGAAGCTTTCTTT	CASSLGTGTGEAFF
TRBV29-1	TRBD1	.	TRBJ1-2	TGCAGCGTTGAGACAGGGGGTGTTGGCTACACCTTC	CSVETGGVGYTF
TRBV9	.	.	TRBJ1-5	TGTGCCAGCAGCGGCCAGGACGGGGAAGTGCCCCAGCATTTT	CASSGQDGEVPQHF
TRBV18	TRBD1	.	TRBJ1-2	TGTGCCAGCTCACCAGGGGACAGGGGTCGGGGCTACACCTTC	CASSPGDRGRGYTF
TRBV14	.	once	TRBJ1-6	TGTGCCAGCAGCCAAGAGGGAGGATCACCCCTCCACTTT	CASSQEGGSPLHF